A single sample gave rise to the 20 T cell receptor beta chains below, sequenced in a study of cytomegalovirus exposure and HLA in healthy donors. The protocol was immunoSEQ multiplex PCR, while the TCRdb copy is restricted to in-frame clones and leaves out a portion. The sample consists of about 58,000 clones, about 88% of them appearing once. The sequenced sample was PBMCs. The receptors shown here come from a man aged 18 to 35 in good health and CMV-seronegative.

V gene TRBV18 combines with J gene TRBJ2-3; 9 positions agree with TRBD2. With 5 bases clipped from V and 4 bases from J, the junction kept 13 bases outside the gene matches. Per germline, CDR1 KGHSH and CDR2 LQKENI. The CDR3 extends over 17 amino acids. CDR3 in amino acids: CASSSASGIGSADTQYF. CDR3 sequence (DNA): TGTGCCAGCTCATCAGCTAGCGGGATAGGCAGCGCAGATACGCAGTATTTT.

The chain has TRBV11-1 and TRBJ2-7; 7 nucleotides align to TRBD1. V shed 5 bases, J shed 4 bases, and the junction held 8 bases outside the gene matches. The CDR3 covers 14 residues. Germline V gene sequence: CDR1 SGHAT, CDR2 FQDESV (reference sequence). The CDR3 bases are TGTGCCAGCAGCCCCCGGGACAGTGGTTACGAGCAGTACTTC. The encoded protein is CASSPRDSGYEQYF. The full variable domain, its missing parts supplied by reference TRBV11-1 and TRBJ2-7, is EAEVAQSPRYKITEKSQAVAFWCDPISGHATLYWYRQILGQGPELLVQFQDESVVDDSQLPKDRFSAERLKGVDSTLKIQPAELGDSAMYLCASSPRDSGYEQYFGPGTRLTVT.

The J gene is TRBJ2-5, the V gene TRBV27; 7 bases align to TRBD1. J lost 5 bases, V lost 4 bases, and 7 bases had no gene match. Per the germline V gene, CDR1 is MNHEY and CDR2 is SMNVEV (reference sequence). CDR3 length: 14 amino acids. The CDR3 sequence: CASSSLTGQETQYF. The CDR3 region has the DNA TGTGCCAGCAGTTCCTTGACAGGGCAGGAGACCCAGTACTTC.

This clone showed up just once. The chain links TRBV4-1 to TRBJ2-7, with D perhaps matching TRBD1 (6 bases). Trimming stripped 1 base from V and 2 bases from J, with 12 bases between. The CDR3 is 15 amino acids. Germline V gene lookup returns CDR1 MGHRA and CDR2 YSYEKL. The CDR3 sequence: CASSQVKGVPYEQYF. In DNA form, the CDR3 reads TGCGCCAGCAGCCAAGTGAAGGGGGTTCCCTACGAGCAGTACTTC.

The chain has TRBV6-5 and TRBJ1-5; D remains ambiguous. Trimming stripped 8 bases from V and 2 bases from J, with 10 bases between. Germline assignment: CDR1 MNHEY and CDR2 SVGAGI. The CDR3 is made up of 13 amino acids. Here the CDR3 reads CASRVGGNQPQHF. As DNA, the CDR3 is TGTGCCAGCCGTGTCGGGGGCAATCAGCCCCAGCATTTT.

This chain uses TRBV19 with TRBJ2-7, with 8 bases identical to TRBD2. Germline CDR1 is LNHDA and CDR2 is SQIVND (reference sequence). V trimming: 5 bases; J trimming: 2 bases; junction bases outside the gene matches: 5. The length of the CDR3 is 14 residues. The CDR3 DNA is TGTGCCAGTAGTTCCCGGGAGGGACCCTACGAGCAGTACTTC. Its translation is CASSSREGPYEQYF.

The rearrangement joins TRBV28 to TRBJ2-7, with TRBD2 matching over 11 bases. CDR1 is MDHEN and CDR2 is SYDVKM in the germline V gene. Trimming at V came to 3 bases and at J to 3 bases, leaving 1 base not matched to a gene. CDR3 length: 14 amino acids. CDR3 in amino acids: CASSFLAGGYEQYF. DNA for the CDR3: TGTGCCAGCAGTTTCCTAGCGGGAGGCTACGAGCAGTACTTC.

The gene calls are TRBV6-1 and TRBJ2-2; no reliable D call. V lost 0 bases and J 11 bases, leaving 10 bases between the germline ends. Germline V gene data show CDR1 as MNHNS and CDR2 as SASEGT. The CDR3 has 13 residues. The CDR3 sequence is CASSEARLSELFF. The CDR3, as DNA: TGTGCCAGCAGTGAAGCGCGGTTAAGTGAGCTGTTTTTT.

V and J are TRBV5-1 and TRBJ2-1, with TRBD2 identical over 12 bases. V was pared by 4 bases and J by 4 bases, with 3 bases of the junction left unmatched. The CDR3 loop spans 15 amino acids. Germline-derived CDR1 and CDR2 are SGHRS and YFSETQ. The CDR3 is CASSPSGRGYNEQFF. The CDR3 DNA reads TGCGCCAGCAGCCCTAGCGGGAGGGGGTACAATGAGCAGTTCTTC.

This chain connects TRBV7-2 to TRBJ2-3; 12 nucleotides align to TRBD2. The CDR3 is 17 residues long. Germline CDR1 SGHTA, CDR2 FQGNSA. The junction had 7 bases not matched to a gene; V was cut back by 3 bases and J by 3 bases. CDR3 region: CASSFITTSGGTDTQYF. CDR3 nucleotides: TGTGCCAGCAGCTTTATAACCACTAGCGGGGGGACAGATACGCAGTATTTT.

The CDR3 here is CASSPGGGGYQPQHF. In DNA, the CDR3 is TGTGCCAGCAGCCCAGGCGGGGGGGGATATCAGCCCCAGCATTTT. The rearrangement uses TRBV7-2 and TRBJ1-5, with a possible D match to TRBD1 (5 bases). CDR3 length equals 15 residues. V lost 5 bases and J lost 5, with 16 bases in between. CDR1 and CDR2 from the germline V gene are SGHTA and FQGNSA.

This chain uses TRBV19 with TRBJ1-5; D possibly corresponds to TRBD1 (5 bases). The CDR3 covers 14 residues. From germline, CDR1 is LNHDA and CDR2 SQIVND (reference sequence). The ends were cut back, 10 bases at V and 4 bases at J, with 17 bases in the middle. The DNA of the CDR3 is TGTGCCACTGCGGAAGGAGGGGAAAATCAGCCCCAGCATTTT. It specifies CATAEGGENQPQHF.

This chain uses TRBV7-2 with TRBJ2-3; weak D call: TRBD2 (5 bases). Germline values: CDR1 SGHTA, CDR2 FQGNSA. V was cut by 5 bases and J by 3 bases, with 15 bases left in between. The CDR3 has 15 amino acids. The CDR3 DNA follows: TGTGCCAGCAGCCGGAGGACTGGTAGGACAGATACGCAGTATTTT. Translating it yields CASSRRTGRTDTQYF.

The V gene is TRBV27, the J gene TRBJ2-7, with 7 bases matching TRBD1. With V trimmed by 5 bases and J by 2 bases, 6 bases remained unmatched. Germline V gene sequence: CDR1 MNHEY, CDR2 SMNVEV (reference sequence). CDR3 length: 14 amino acids. CDR3 DNA: TGTGCCAGCAGTCCACACAGGGGCCCCTACGAGCAGTACTTC. It translates to CASSPHRGPYEQYF.

This clone was observed a handful of times. The V and J genes are TRBV2 and TRBJ2-7; D may be TRBD2 (7 bases). In germline, CDR1 is SNHLY, CDR2 FYNNEI. The CDR3 covers 15 residues. V was trimmed by 8 bases and J by 7 bases, leaving 24 bases between them. This CDR3 is CASAPANGEGGEQYF. CDR3 coding DNA: TGTGCCAGCGCCCCGGCCAACGGGGAGGGGGGAGAGCAGTACTTC.

The chain couples TRBV7-2 to TRBJ2-7; D not resolved. This CDR3 has 13 amino acids. V was trimmed by 4 bases and J by 6 bases, leaving 13 bases between them. Germline-derived CDR1 and CDR2 are SGHTA and FQGNSA. The CDR3 here is CASSSPPRLEQYF. CDR3 bases: TGTGCCAGCAGCTCCCCCCCCCGTCTCGAGCAGTACTTC.

The rearrangement links TRBV7-9 to TRBJ2-2; the match to TRBD2 covers 12 bases. The CDR3 contains 17 residues. The V and J ends lost 8 bases and 7 bases, in that order; junction bases with no gene match: 14. The germline V gene encodes CDR1 SEHNR and CDR2 FQNEAQ (reference sequence). This chain's CDR3 is CASRGALAGGPIGELFF. In nucleotides, the CDR3 is TGTGCCAGCCGGGGGGCCCTAGCGGGAGGGCCGATCGGGGAGCTGTTTTTT. Full variable domain (rest looked up from reference TRBV7-9 and TRBJ2-2): DTGVSQNPRHKITKRGQNVTFRCDPISEHNRLYWYRQTLGQGPEFLTYFQNEAQLEKSRLLSDRFSAERPKGSFSTLEIQRTEQGDSAMYLCASRGALAGGPIGELFFGEGSRLTVL.

The V and J genes are TRBV5-1 and TRBJ2-3; 8 bases match TRBD1. With V trimmed by 0 bases and J by 2 bases, 5 bases remained unmatched. The V gene's germline CDR1 is SGHRS and CDR2 YFSETQ. The CDR3 runs to 16 residues. CDR3 in DNA: TGCGCCAGCAGCTTGGGGGGACAGGCGAACACAGATACGCAGTATTTT. This translates into CASSLGGQANTDTQYF.

This chain uses TRBV7-8 with TRBJ1-1, with 8 bases matching TRBD1. Unmatched junction bases numbered 1, after V lost 0 bases and J lost 4 bases. The CDR3 loop spans 14 amino acids. From germline, CDR1 is SGHVS and CDR2 FQNEAQ. The CDR3 spells CASSLAGQGTEAFF. The CDR3 bases are TGTGCCAGCAGCTTAGCCGGACAGGGCACTGAAGCTTTCTTT.

This rearrangement joins TRBV5-6 to TRBJ1-4, with no clear D. V was shortened by 4 bases and J by 11 bases, with 12 bases between the two germline ends. Germline V gives CDR1 SGHDT, CDR2 YYEEEE. The CDR3 sequence is 12 residues long. The CDR3 nucleotides read TGTGCCAGCAGCCGGGAGGGTGCCAAACTGTTTTTT. Its translation: CASSREGAKLFF.